This T cell receptor delta chain was retrieved from a study of γδ T cells in repeated Plasmodium falciparum infection. The wider study: Four controlled malaria infections with P. falciparum NF54 spanned 644 days. Timepoints: baseline, immediately before selected infections, and 21 days after every infection.

Points from the study as a whole: Many TCRgamma sequences overlapped between individuals in stable Vgamma9/Vdelta2+ repertoires. Vdelta2-negative gammadelta repertoires appeared less diverse and less shared in Malian than Australian children.

This clone was recorded at least ten times. Its specificity is not known. Flow sorting of PBMC yielded separate Vgamma9/Vdelta2+ and Vdelta2-negative gammadelta T cell populations for bulk repertoire analysis. The CDR3 extends over 17 amino acids. Germline lookup yields CDR1 GEAIGNYY and CDR2 EKD. Trimming stripped 3 bases from V and 3 bases from J, with 22 bases between. TCRdb ran CATT on the multiplex PCR reads. The sample shows around 46,000 delta-chain clones, roughly 1.6% of them seen only once. This sequence originates from a pool of human donors (malaria-infected and uninfected, not separated). The rearrangement uses TRDV2 and TRDJ1; D unclear. The sequencing input was gamma-delta T cells from blood. CDR3 DNA sequence: TGTGCCTGTGACTTTCTACGCTACGCCAATAAGGCCGATAAACTCATCTTT. This codes for CACDFLRYANKADKLIF.